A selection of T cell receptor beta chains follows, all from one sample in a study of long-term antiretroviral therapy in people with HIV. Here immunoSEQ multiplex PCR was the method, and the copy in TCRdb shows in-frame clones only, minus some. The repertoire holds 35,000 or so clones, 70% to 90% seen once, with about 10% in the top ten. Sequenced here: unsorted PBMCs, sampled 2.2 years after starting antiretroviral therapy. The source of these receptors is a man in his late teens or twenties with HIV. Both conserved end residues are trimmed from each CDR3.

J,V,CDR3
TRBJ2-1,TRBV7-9,ASSLGGSLANEQF
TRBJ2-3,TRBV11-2,ASSALQGRSDTQY
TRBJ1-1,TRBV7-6,ASSLVGGEAF
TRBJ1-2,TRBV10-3,AISESGRDYGYT
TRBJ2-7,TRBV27,ASSPRKGGQGREQY
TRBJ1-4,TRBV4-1,ASSQEAMVDVF
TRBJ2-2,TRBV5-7,ASSFWAGELF
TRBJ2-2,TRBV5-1,ASSLALAGASNTGELF
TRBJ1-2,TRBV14,ASSHRDRGPHGYT
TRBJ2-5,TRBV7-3,ASSFWAGETQY
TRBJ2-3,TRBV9,ASSLYTGITDTQY
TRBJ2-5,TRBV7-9,ASSPRDSPRPTQY
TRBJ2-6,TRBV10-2,ASSLREGANVLT
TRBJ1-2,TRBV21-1,ASTVPAWTGRYGYT
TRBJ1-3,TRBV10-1,ASSSRGGGNTIY
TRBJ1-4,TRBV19,ASSIIYGTANEKLF
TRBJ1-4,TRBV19,ASSMSTGLVSEKLF
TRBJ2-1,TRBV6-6,ASSPAPNEQF
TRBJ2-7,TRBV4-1,ASSQRDGSPYEQY